Listed here are 31 T cell receptor beta chains from one sample, sequenced in a study of blood T cell repertoires in COVID-19. The data were produced by immunoSEQ multiplex PCR, yet TCRdb's version contains in-frame clones alone and is incomplete. The table shows under 250,000 clones, with 86% occurring only once. The specimen sequenced was peripheral blood. These receptors all come from an elderly woman with COVID-19, enrolled during active disease.

The chain carries TRBV14 and TRBJ1-1, with D possibly being TRBD1 (5 bases). Trimming left V 6 bases short and J 4 bases short, with 15 bases between. Germline values: CDR1 SGHDN, CDR2 FVKESK. This CDR3 region has 14 residues. The CDR3 sequence: CASSRQRGGTEAFF. In nucleotides, the CDR3 is TGTGCCAGCAGTCGACAGCGAGGCGGCACTGAAGCTTTCTTT. Combining the CDR3 with reference TRBV14 and TRBJ1-1 gives the whole variable domain EAGVTQFPSHSVIEKGQTVTLRCDPISGHDNLYWYRRVMGKEIKFLLHFVKESKQDESGMPNNRFLAERTGGTYSTLKVQPAELEDSGVYFCASSRQRGGTEAFFGQGTRLTVV.

CDR3 loop: CASSPDRYNSPLHF. CDR3 sequence (DNA): TGTGCCAGCAGCCCCGACAGGTATAATTCACCCCTCCACTTT. The V gene is TRBV6-6, the J gene TRBJ1-6, with a possible D match to TRBD1 (6 bases). V dropped 6 bases and J dropped 4 bases, with 10 bases sitting between them. Germline V gene lookup returns CDR1 MNHNY and CDR2 SVGAGI (reference sequence). The CDR3 length is 14 residues.

V and J are TRBV11-2 and TRBJ2-3; D gene unclear. The CDR3 is 14 amino acids. The V end lost 1 base, the J end lost 9 bases, and 14 bases lay between the germline ends. CDR1 and CDR2 from the germline V gene are SGHAT and FQNNGV. Here the CDR3 reads CASSLGRPVATQYF. CDR3 coding DNA: TGTGCCAGCAGCTTAGGGCGGCCGGTTGCCACGCAGTATTTT.

This clone was observed once. V is TRBV5-1 and J is TRBJ1-1; TRBD1 is a possible D gene (5 bases). The V end lost 5 bases, the J end lost 0 bases, and 11 bases lay between the germline ends. In germline, CDR1 is SGHRS, CDR2 YFSETQ. This CDR3 contains 14 residues. CDR3 coding DNA: TGCGCCAGCAGGGGTGGGGCCATGAACACTGAAGCTTTCTTT. It encodes CASRGGAMNTEAFF.

The gene calls are TRBV6-1 and TRBJ2-7, with a tentative D call TRBD1 (5 bases). The CDR3 covers 16 residues. Germline V gene data show CDR1 as MNHNS and CDR2 as SASEGT. Trimming left V 4 bases short and J 1 base short, with 17 bases between. In DNA, the CDR3 is TGTGCCAGCAGTGTGGGCTCAGGGTTCGGGTCCTACGAGCAGTACTTC. Translation: CASSVGSGFGSYEQYF.

This chain uses TRBV6-2 or TRBV6-3 with TRBJ1-2, with D possibly TRBD1 on 6 matching bases. Trimming shortened V by 4 bases and J by 1 base, and 19 bases separated the two germline ends. The CDR3 has 17 residues. Germline V CDR1 and CDR2: MNHEY, SVGEGT. CDR3 sequence reads: CASSWTPLTGVNYGYTF. As DNA, the CDR3 is TGTGCCAGCAGTTGGACCCCTCTGACAGGAGTTAACTATGGCTACACCTTC.

This chain joins TRBV2 and TRBJ1-3; D gene uncertain. CDR1 is SNHLY and CDR2 is FYNNEI in the germline V gene. V was shortened by 6 bases and J by 0 bases, with 9 bases between the two germline ends. This CDR3 is 14 amino acids long. CDR3 nucleotides: TGTGCCAGCAGCCGGGTGATCTCTGGAAACACCATATATTTT. Residues: CASSRVISGNTIYF.

The chain couples TRBV7-9 to TRBJ1-6; the D is unclear. Trimming stripped 3 bases from V and 10 bases from J, with 13 bases between. The V gene's germline CDR1 is SEHNR and CDR2 FQNEAQ (reference sequence). This CDR3 region has 14 residues. The CDR3 nucleotides read TGTGCCAGCAGCTTTGACCGGGGTGGGTCACCCCTCCACTTT. Its translation is CASSFDRGGSPLHF.

The chain uses TRBV30 and TRBJ2-4, with 7 bases fitting TRBD1. CDR1 GTSNPN and CDR2 SVGIG come from the germline V gene (reference sequence). J gave up 2 bases and V 5 bases, and 3 bases lay outside the gene matches. CDR3 length equals 13 residues. Here the CDR3 reads CAWSTGTKNIQYF. CDR3 in DNA: TGTGCCTGGTCGACAGGGACCAAAAACATTCAGTACTTC.

The rearrangement links TRBV6-2 or TRBV6-3 to TRBJ2-3; TRBD2 is a possible D gene (6 bases). V lost 3 bases to trimming and J lost 1 base, with 14 bases between them. Per the germline V gene, CDR1 is MNHEY and CDR2 is SVGEGT. The CDR3 is 16 residues long. CDR3 residues: CASSYREASGTDTQYF. The CDR3 DNA reads TGTGCCAGCAGTTATAGAGAGGCTAGCGGCACAGATACGCAGTATTTT.

The chain links TRBV12-3 or TRBV12-4 to TRBJ1-2; D is unclear. The CDR3 covers 12 residues. The germline V and J ends were trimmed by 6 bases and 3 bases, with 8 bases remaining between them. The CDR3 region has the DNA TGTGCCAGCAGCCCCTTCCACTATGGCTACACCTTC. Its translation: CASSPFHYGYTF.

This sequence joins TRBV5-1 and TRBJ2-5, with TRBD2 matching 8 bases. The trim removed 0 bases at V and 5 bases at J, leaving 0 bases unmatched. Germline CDR1 is SGHRS and CDR2 is YFSETQ. CDR3 size: 13 residues. The CDR3 region has the DNA TGCGCCAGCAGCTTGGCGGGGGGGGAGACCCAGTACTTC. Protein: CASSLAGGETQYF.

The chain combines TRBV19 with TRBJ2-5; 10 bases fit TRBD1. The CDR3 totals 16 residues. Losses at the gene ends were 7 bases for V and 2 bases for J; bases not matched to a gene: 10. The V gene's germline CDR1 is LNHDA and CDR2 SQIVND (reference sequence). As DNA, the CDR3 is TGTGCCAGTAAGCCCCGGACAGGGGGAGAACAAGAGACCCAGTACTTC. Its translation: CASKPRTGGEQETQYF.

V and J are TRBV9 and TRBJ2-7; D perhaps matches TRBD2 (7 bases). Between the trimmed V and J ends, which lost 3 bases and 5 bases, there was a span of 18 bases. Germline V gene lookup returns CDR1 SGDLS and CDR2 YYNGEE. The CDR3 is 15 amino acids. The CDR3 sequence is CASSDPTGGPDEQYF. The DNA of the CDR3 is TGTGCCAGCAGCGACCCAACCGGGGGGCCAGACGAGCAGTACTTC.

The chain carries TRBV2 and TRBJ1-5; a weak D match, TRBD1 (5 bases). V was trimmed by 5 bases and J by 4 bases, leaving 9 bases between them. This CDR3 has 13 amino acids. Per germline, CDR1 SNHLY and CDR2 FYNNEI. The CDR3 here is CASSLTENQPQHF. In DNA, the CDR3 is TGTGCCAGCAGTCTGACAGAGAATCAGCCCCAGCATTTT. The complete variable domain, with remaining parts taken from reference TRBV2 and TRBJ1-5, reads EPEVTQTPSHQVTQMGQEVILRCVPISNHLYFYWYRQILGQKVEFLVSFYNNEISEKSEIFDDQFSVERPDGSNFTLKIRSTKLEDSAMYFCASSLTENQPQHFGDGTRLSIL.

This chain uses TRBV5-4 with TRBJ1-3; D is uncertain. The CDR3 totals 16 residues. Germline V gives CDR1 SGHNT, CDR2 YYREEE (reference sequence). V lost 0 bases and J 0 bases, leaving 10 bases between the germline ends. Written as DNA, the CDR3 is TGTGCCAGCAGCTTGGAAGAGGGCCTCTCTGGAAACACCATATATTTT. Amino acid sequence: CASSLEEGLSGNTIYF.

The chain uses TRBV10-1 and TRBJ1-1; D is undetermined. CDR1 is WNHNN, CDR2 SYGVQD, per germline (reference sequence). The CDR3 has 13 residues. V was trimmed by 6 bases and J by 2 bases, leaving 10 bases between them. In nucleotides, the CDR3 is TGCGCCAGCAGGGCGTCGGGTAACACTGAAGCTTTCTTT. This sequence encodes CASRASGNTEAFF.

This chain links TRBV6-1 with TRBJ2-3, with 12 nucleotides matching TRBD2. Germline V CDR1 and CDR2: MNHNS, SASEGT. The CDR3 is made up of 13 amino acids. Trimming at V came to 2 bases and at J to 11 bases, leaving 2 bases not matched to a gene. CDR3 coding DNA: TGTGCCAGCAGTGAACAACTAGCGGGGGGGCAGTATTTT. The encoded protein is CASSEQLAGGQYF.

This rearrangement joins TRBV12-3 or TRBV12-4 to TRBJ2-7; D call uncertain. The CDR3 length is 13 residues. Trimming left V 1 base short and J 3 bases short, with 7 bases between. The CDR3 DNA reads TGTGCCAGCAGTTTAGGGGCGATCTACGAGCAGTACTTC. As protein: CASSLGAIYEQYF.

This rearrangement joins TRBV2 to TRBJ2-7; D is undetermined. Per germline, CDR1 SNHLY and CDR2 FYNNEI. This CDR3 is built from 11 residues. The V gene lost 6 bases and the J gene lost 3 bases, with 6 bases spanning the gap. CDR3 sequence reads: CASRQFYEQYV. Here the CDR3 DNA reads TGTGCCAGCAGGCAGTTCTACGAGCAGTACGTC.

The chain recombines TRBV25-1 with TRBJ1-2, with D maybe TRBD1 (5 bases). Trimming pared 6 bases from V and 11 bases from J, leaving 16 bases between. Looked up from germline, CDR1 is MGHDK and CDR2 is SYGVNS. This CDR3 spans 12 amino acids. The DNA for the CDR3 is TGTGCCAGCAGAGACAGCGGACTAGGGTACACCTTC. Protein: CASRDSGLGYTF.

The rearrangement links TRBV28 to TRBJ2-1, with 10 bases fitting TRBD2. Trimming cost V 7 bases and J 4 bases; bases outside gene matches: 7. The length of the CDR3 is 15 residues. Germline V gene sequence: CDR1 MDHEN, CDR2 SYDVKM. CDR3 in amino acids: CASKSGGALYNEQFF. CDR3 nucleotide sequence: TGTGCCAGCAAAAGCGGGGGGGCGTTATACAATGAGCAGTTCTTC.

The chain is built from TRBV19 and TRBJ2-7; 10 bases fit TRBD1. Germline trimming cut 6 bases from V and 6 bases from J; bases unmatched to any gene: 11. The germline V gene encodes CDR1 LNHDA and CDR2 SQIVND (reference sequence). The CDR3 has 15 amino acids. The CDR3 loop reads CASSVPGQGHFEQYF. In nucleotides, the CDR3 is TGTGCCAGTAGCGTACCGGGACAGGGGCACTTCGAGCAGTACTTC. The full variable domain, in which reference TRBV19 and TRBJ2-7 provide the parts outside the CDR3, is DGGITQSPKYLFRKEGQNVTLSCEQNLNHDAMYWYRQDPGQGLRLIYYSQIVNDFQKGDIAEGYSVSREKKESFPLTVTSAQKNPTAFYLCASSVPGQGHFEQYFGPGTRLTVT.

The V call is TRBV5-1, the J call TRBJ1-1; D ambiguous. Germline V gene sequence: CDR1 SGHRS, CDR2 YFSETQ. The CDR3 is made up of 14 amino acids. Trimming left V 0 bases short and J 4 bases short, with 10 bases between. CDR3 in amino acids: CASSLEGRGTEAFF. The CDR3 region has the DNA TGCGCCAGCAGCTTGGAGGGTCGGGGCACTGAAGCTTTCTTT.

V is TRBV6-5 and J is TRBJ1-4; a possible D gene is TRBD1 (6 bases). The CDR3 loop spans 13 amino acids. CDR1 and CDR2 (germline): MNHEY, SVGAGI. The ends were cut back, 6 bases at V and 8 bases at J, with 13 bases in the middle. CDR3 sequence (DNA): TGTGCCAGCAGCCCCCGGGACACCGAAAAACTGTTTTTT. Its translation is CASSPRDTEKLFF.

CDR3 sequence: CSVKWGDTSTDTQYF. CDR3 DNA: TGCAGCGTCAAATGGGGGGATACTAGCACAGATACGCAGTATTTT. This chain joins TRBV29-1 and TRBJ2-3, with a possible D match to TRBD2 (6 bases). There are 15 residues in the CDR3. In germline, CDR1 is SQVTM, CDR2 ANQGSEA. V lost 6 bases to trimming and J lost 0 bases, with 16 bases between them.

This rearrangement joins TRBV7-2 to TRBJ2-5; 10 positions agree with TRBD2. J lost 5 bases, V lost 3 bases, and 9 bases had no gene match. The CDR3 consists of 16 residues. The germline CDR1 and CDR2 sequences are SGHTA and FQGNSA. Here the CDR3 reads CASSFRPSGGWETQYF. DNA of the CDR3: TGTGCCAGCAGCTTCAGGCCTAGCGGGGGTTGGGAGACCCAGTACTTC.

Remarks on this clone: The same CDR3 is also encoded by other DNA sequences in this sample. The V and J genes are TRBV5-6 and TRBJ1-6; the D gene is possibly TRBD1 (5 bases). V was cut by 0 bases and J by 9 bases, with 10 bases left in between. Germline values: CDR1 SGHDT, CDR2 YYEEEE. CDR3 length: 14 residues. The CDR3 sequence is CASSLGQGSSPLHF. In nucleotides, the CDR3 is TGTGCCAGCAGCTTGGGGCAGGGTAGTTCACCCCTCCACTTT.

The table lists this clone with a few counts. The chain has TRBV24-1 and TRBJ2-7; TRBD2 agrees at 8 bases. Trimming removed 9 bases from V and 0 bases from J; junction bases left unmatched: 3. The CDR3 sequence is 13 residues long. Germline V gene data show CDR1 as KGHDR and CDR2 as SFDVKD. CDR3 DNA: TGTGCCACCGGTGCGGGGGGCTCCTACGAGCAGTACTTC. This codes for CATGAGGSYEQYF.

V gene TRBV5-6 combines with J gene TRBJ2-1, with 10 bases identical to TRBD1. Losses at the gene ends were 5 bases for V and 8 bases for J; bases not matched to a gene: 10. The CDR3 has 15 amino acids. Germline V lookup: CDR1 SGHDT, CDR2 YYEEEE. This CDR3 reads CASRDWTGGRDEQFF. The CDR3, as DNA: TGTGCCAGCAGGGACTGGACAGGGGGTCGGGATGAGCAGTTCTTC. Together with reference TRBV5-6 and TRBJ2-1, the CDR3 gives the full variable domain: DAGVTQSPTHLIKTRGQQVTLRCSPKSGHDTVSWYQQALGQGPQFIFQYYEEEERQRGNFPDRFSGHQFPNYSSELNVNALLLGDSALYLCASRDWTGGRDEQFFGPGTRLTVL.

The chain combines TRBV2 with TRBJ1-2, with D perhaps matching TRBD1 (5 bases). V gave up 3 bases and J gave up 5 bases, with 19 bases separating them. Germline CDR1 reads SNHLY; CDR2 reads FYNNEI. This CDR3 region has 16 residues. CDR3 in amino acids: CASSEGEAGEPYGYTF. As DNA, the CDR3 is TGTGCCAGCAGTGAGGGGGAGGCAGGAGAGCCTTATGGCTACACCTTC.